A single TCR beta chain is shown here with its context. The antigen remains unidentified. These data come from a study of shared clonotypes between healthy human individuals. General study findings and limits: Incompleteness in sorted-subset sequencing, despite large depth, was shown by rarefaction. Roughly 5% of naive CD4 clonotypes were common to four donors. Tissue TCR repertoires likely differ from these blood-only repertoires.

TCRdb's table, derived via immunoSEQ multiplex PCR, lists solely in-frame clones and lacks some. Among roughly 2.2 million clones listed, 85% to 95% were seen once. The CDR3 has 13 amino acids. CDR1 and CDR2 (germline): MDHEN, SYDVKM. V lost 6 bases and J 4 bases, leaving 12 bases between the germline ends. The sequenced sample consisted of naive CD4+ T cells from PBMCs. Subset here: CD45RA+ positively selected. V is TRBV28 and J is TRBJ2-5, with D unresolved. The clonotype was recovered from a man aged 18 to 29 in good health. Some clones in this sample may be carry-over from other donors' samples. The CDR3 loop is CASRVGGGETQYF. Written as DNA, the CDR3 is TGTGCCAGCAGAGTAGGTGGTGGAGAGACCCAGTACTTC.